This T cell receptor beta chain emerged from a study of shared T cell receptors in the human thymus. Germline V gene sequence: CDR1 MNHNY, CDR2 SVGAGI (reference sequence). The CDR3 length is 13 residues. Trimming removed 2 bases at V and 5 bases at J, with 7 bases between. This clone was found once. Data came from immunoSEQ multiplex PCR; TCRdb stores just in-frame clones and leaves some out. The top ten hold around 0.01% of the sample, which has approximately 760,000 clones, 80% to 90% seen once. These data also formed part of another study, on human thymus T cells.

The sequenced sample consisted of thymocytes. This sequence originates from a girl under two years old with a congenital heart defect. This sequence joins TRBV6-6 and TRBJ2-1; possible D gene TRBD2, 5 bases. DNA for the CDR3: TGTGCCAGCAGTTACCGGGGAAACAATGAGCAGTTCTTC. Residues: CASSYRGNNEQFF.